Below are 8 T cell receptor beta chains sequenced from a single sample in a study of identical twins. TCRdb called the 5' RACE reads again in MiXCR, with one record for every CDR3 protein. The sample has fewer than 900,000 distinct CDR3 sequences, 15% to 20% seen once. In addition, the sample was reused for a study of T cells expressing NK-cell markers.

Specimen: PBMCs. The receptors shown here come from a young woman in good health.

V and J are TRBV4-3 and TRBJ2-1; perhaps TRBD1 as D (5 bases). Germline CDR1 reads LGHNA; CDR2 reads YSLEER. This CDR3 is built from 16 residues. V lost 1 base and J lost 2, with 12 bases in between. CDR3 DNA: TGCGCCAGCAGCCAAGTTTCCACAGGAGCCTACAATGAGCAGTTCTTC. Its protein product is CASSQVSTGAYNEQFF.

This clonotype was seen a few times. Germline is not matched at one junction end, which may reflect a read error. The V gene is TRBV11-1, the J gene TRBJ2-6; no clear D. Germline V gives CDR1 SGHAT, CDR2 FQDESV (reference sequence). CDR3 size: 19 residues. The CDR3 spells CASRFRTSAGTSGANVLTF. Written as DNA, the CDR3 is TGTGCCAGCCGCTTTAGGACCTCGGCAGGCACCTCTGGGGCCAACGTCCTGACTTTC.

This clonotype was detected only a few times. The rearrangement links TRBV7-3 to TRBJ1-2; possible D gene TRBD1, 5 bases. The germline V gene has CDR1 SGHTA and CDR2 FQGTGA. The length of the CDR3 is 13 residues. Trimming shortened V by 2 bases and J by 8 bases, and 12 bases separated the two germline ends. CDR3 DNA: TGTGCCAGCAGCTTAGCAGTTGGGGACGGCTACACCTTC. This codes for CASSLAVGDGYTF. Based on the CDR3 plus reference TRBV7-3 and TRBJ1-2, the full variable domain is GAGVSQTPSNKVTEKGKYVELRCDPISGHTALYWYRQSLGQGPEFLIYFQGTGAADDSGLPNDRFFAVRPEGSVSTLKIQRTERGDSAVYLCASSLAVGDGYTFGSGTRLTVV.

The rearrangement uses TRBV20-1 and TRBJ2-2; D call uncertain. Trimming left V 6 bases short and J 6 bases short, with 14 bases between. This CDR3 region has 13 residues. Germline V gene data show CDR1 as DFQATT and CDR2 as SNEGSKA (reference sequence). The CDR3 region is CSAFYPGSGELFF. CDR3 bases: TGCAGTGCCTTTTACCCTGGCTCCGGGGAGCTGTTTTTT.

The CDR3 nucleotides read TGTGCCAGCAGGCGGGAGTCCACAGATACGCAGTATTTT. It translates to CASRRESTDTQYF. This sequence joins TRBV12-3 or TRBV12-4 and TRBJ2-3; 7 nucleotides align to TRBD2. After removal of 6 bases from V and 2 bases from J, the junction contained 2 bases not matched to a gene. There are 13 residues in the CDR3.

The gene calls are TRBV6-5 and TRBJ1-5; tentative D call: TRBD1 (6 bases). This CDR3 is 15 amino acids long. V was cut by 4 bases and J by 7 bases, with 17 bases left in between. The V gene's germline CDR1 is MNHEY and CDR2 SVGAGI. CDR3: CASSFFRGPDQPQHF. The CDR3 DNA is TGTGCCAGCAGTTTCTTCCGGGGGCCAGACCAGCCCCAGCATTTT.

This clonotype turned up a few times. This chain connects TRBV20-1 to TRBJ2-7, with D possibly being TRBD1 (5 bases). This CDR3 is 14 amino acids long. Germline CDR1 and CDR2: DFQATT and SNEGSKA (reference sequence). Between the trimmed V and J ends, which lost 0 bases and 2 bases, there was a span of 11 bases. The CDR3 nucleotides are TGCAGTGCTAGAGATGCGACAGATCCCTACGAGCAGTACTTC. This encodes CSARDATDPYEQYF.

This clonotype was counted only a few times. The CDR3 region is CASRGQGAVFDCYF. Written as DNA, the CDR3 is TGTGCCAGCAGGGGACAGGGAGCAGTTTTTGATTGTTATTTT. The rearrangement links TRBV7-9 to TRBJ2-3, with 9 bases that match TRBD1. Germline CDR1 is SEHNR and CDR2 is FQNEAQ (reference sequence). This CDR3 is built from 14 residues. V shed 6 bases, J shed 15 bases, and the junction held 16 bases outside the gene matches.